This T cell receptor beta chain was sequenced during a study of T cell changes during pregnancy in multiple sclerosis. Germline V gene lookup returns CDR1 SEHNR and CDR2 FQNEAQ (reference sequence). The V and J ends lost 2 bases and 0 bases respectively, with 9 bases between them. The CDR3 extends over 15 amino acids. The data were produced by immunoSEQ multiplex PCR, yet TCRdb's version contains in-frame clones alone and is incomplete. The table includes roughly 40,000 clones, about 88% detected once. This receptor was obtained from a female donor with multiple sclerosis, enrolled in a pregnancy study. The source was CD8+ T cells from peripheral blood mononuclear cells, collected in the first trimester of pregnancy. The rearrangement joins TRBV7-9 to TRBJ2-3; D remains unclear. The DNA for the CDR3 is TGTGCCAGCAGCTTACCCGACACAAGCACAGATACGCAGTATTTT. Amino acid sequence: CASSLPDTSTDTQYF.